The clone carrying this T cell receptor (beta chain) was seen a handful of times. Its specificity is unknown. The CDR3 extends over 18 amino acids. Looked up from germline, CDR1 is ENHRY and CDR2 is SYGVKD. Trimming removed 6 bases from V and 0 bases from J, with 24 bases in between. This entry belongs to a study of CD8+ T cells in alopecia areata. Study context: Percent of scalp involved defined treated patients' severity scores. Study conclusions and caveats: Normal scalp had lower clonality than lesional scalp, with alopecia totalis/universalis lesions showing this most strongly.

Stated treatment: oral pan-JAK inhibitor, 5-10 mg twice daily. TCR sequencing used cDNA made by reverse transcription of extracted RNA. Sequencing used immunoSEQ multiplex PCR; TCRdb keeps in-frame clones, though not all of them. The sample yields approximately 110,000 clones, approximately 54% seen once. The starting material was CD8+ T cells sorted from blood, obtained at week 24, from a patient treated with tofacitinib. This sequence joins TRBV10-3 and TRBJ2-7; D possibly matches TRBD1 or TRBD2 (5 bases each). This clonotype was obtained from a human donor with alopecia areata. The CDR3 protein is CAISKRDPLVPSSYEQYF. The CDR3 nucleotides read TGTGCCATCAGCAAAAGGGACCCCCTAGTCCCTAGCTCCTACGAGCAGTACTTC.